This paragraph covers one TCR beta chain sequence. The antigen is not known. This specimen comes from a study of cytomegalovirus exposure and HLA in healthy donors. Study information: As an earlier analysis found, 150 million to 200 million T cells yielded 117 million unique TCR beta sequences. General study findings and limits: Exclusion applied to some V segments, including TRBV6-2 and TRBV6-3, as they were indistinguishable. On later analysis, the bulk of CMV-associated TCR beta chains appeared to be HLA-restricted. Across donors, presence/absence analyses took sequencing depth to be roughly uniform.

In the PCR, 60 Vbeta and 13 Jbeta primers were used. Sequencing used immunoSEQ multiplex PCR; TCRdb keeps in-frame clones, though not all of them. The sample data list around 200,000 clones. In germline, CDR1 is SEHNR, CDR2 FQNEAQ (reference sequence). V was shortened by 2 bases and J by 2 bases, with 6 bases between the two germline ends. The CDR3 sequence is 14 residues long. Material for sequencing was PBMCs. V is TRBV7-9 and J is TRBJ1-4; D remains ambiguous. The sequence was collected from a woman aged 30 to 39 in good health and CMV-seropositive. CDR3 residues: CASSLPGTNEKLFF. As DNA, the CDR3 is TGTGCCAGCAGCTTACCGGGTACTAATGAAAAACTGTTTTTT.